The 30 T cell receptor beta chains below were found in one sample sequenced in a study of cytomegalovirus exposure and HLA in healthy donors. Assay used: immunoSEQ multiplex PCR; TCRdb lists only in-frame clones, some missing. Altogether 100,000 to 120,000 clones are present, approximately 95% being singletons, with the ten largest covering 0.67%. Material: PBMCs. Every receptor here comes from a woman between 18 and 29 years old in good health and CMV-seronegative.

This chain joins TRBV29-1 and TRBJ1-4; maybe TRBD1 (6 bases). In germline, CDR1 is SQVTM, CDR2 ANQGSEA. Trimming left V 8 bases short and J 7 bases short, with 17 bases between. This CDR3 contains 13 residues. CDR3 in amino acids: CSPPGGQLEKLFF. DNA for the CDR3: TGCAGCCCACCGGGGGGGCAGCTTGAAAAACTGTTTTTT. The full variable domain, its missing parts supplied by reference TRBV29-1 and TRBJ1-4, is SAVISQKPSRDICQRGTSLTIQCQVDSQVTMMFWYRQQPGQSLTLIATANQGSEATYESGFVIDKFPISRPNLTFSTLTVSNMSPEDSSIYLCSPPGGQLEKLFFGSGTQLSVL.

The V and J genes are TRBV4-3 and TRBJ2-7; D is undetermined. Germline V CDR1 and CDR2: LGHNA, YSLEER. The CDR3 runs to 14 residues. V lost 1 base to trimming and J lost 2 bases, with 9 bases between them. CDR3 residues: CASSQVLGPYEQYF. CDR3 in DNA: TGCGCCAGCAGCCAAGTCCTGGGCCCCTACGAGCAGTACTTC.

The V call is TRBV11-2, the J call TRBJ2-7; the D is unclear. CDR1 SGHAT and CDR2 FQNNGV come from the germline V gene. The CDR3 consists of 14 residues. Trimming pared 6 bases from V and 1 base from J, leaving 13 bases between. CDR3 loop: CASRSRLDSYEQYF. As DNA, the CDR3 is TGTGCCAGCAGATCTAGACTCGATTCCTACGAGCAGTACTTC.

The chain recombines TRBV19 with TRBJ1-5; TRBD1 matches 10 bases. CDR1 is LNHDA, CDR2 SQIVND, per germline (reference sequence). V shed 6 bases and J 2 bases; nucleotides not matched to a gene: 13. The CDR3 consists of 18 residues. The CDR3 coding sequence is TGTGCCAGTAGGAACCGGGACAGGGGATCTCCCGGCAATCAGCCCCAGCATTTT. Translating gives CASRNRDRGSPGNQPQHF.

This clone was found once. V is TRBV6-5 and J is TRBJ2-5; no reliable D call. The V gene lost 1 base and the J gene lost 6 bases, with 12 bases spanning the gap. Germline V CDR1 and CDR2: MNHEY, SVGAGI. The CDR3 totals 14 residues. The CDR3 sequence: CASSYYQDHQTQYF. CDR3 nucleotides: TGTGCCAGCAGTTACTACCAGGATCACCAGACCCAGTACTTC.

This chain links TRBV11-3 with TRBJ2-1; TRBD2 agrees at 10 bases. Trimming cost V 6 bases and J 5 bases; bases outside gene matches: 7. There are 15 residues in the CDR3. CDR1 is SGHNT and CDR2 is YENEEA in the germline V gene. CDR3 DNA sequence: TGTGCCAGCAGTTCCGGGACTAGCGTAAACAATGAGCAGTTCTTC. Its translation is CASSSGTSVNNEQFF. Looking up the rest from reference TRBV11-3 and TRBJ2-1 gives the full variable domain: EAGVVQSPRYKIIEKKQPVAFWCNPISGHNTLYWYLQNLGQGPELLIRYENEEAVDDSQLPKDRFSAERLKGVDSTLKIQPAELGDSAVYLCASSSGTSVNNEQFFGPGTRLTVL.

The chain joins TRBV27 to TRBJ1-5; no reliable D call. CDR3 size: 15 residues. Germline V lookup: CDR1 MNHEY, CDR2 SMNVEV (reference sequence). V lost 4 bases to trimming and J lost 3 bases, with 13 bases between them. Here the CDR3 DNA reads TGTGCCAGCAGTTCTATCGGACTGATCAATCAGCCCCAGCATTTT. Translation gives CASSSIGLINQPQHF.

V and J are TRBV2 and TRBJ1-4; D may be TRBD1 (5 bases). CDR1 is SNHLY and CDR2 is FYNNEI in the germline V gene. CDR3 size: 15 residues. Trimming shortened V by 5 bases and J by 0 bases, and 10 bases separated the two germline ends. The chain's CDR3 is CASSPGHPTNEKLFF. The CDR3 coding sequence is TGTGCCAGCAGTCCTGGACATCCAACTAATGAAAAACTGTTTTTT.

The chain employs TRBV2 and TRBJ2-7, with 12 bases matching TRBD2. With V trimmed by 6 bases and J by 0 bases, 3 bases remained unmatched. This CDR3 is built from 15 residues. Germline V gene sequence: CDR1 SNHLY, CDR2 FYNNEI. CDR3: CASRRLAGDSYEQYF. CDR3 DNA: TGTGCCAGCAGGAGACTAGCGGGGGACTCCTACGAGCAGTACTTC.

The rearrangement uses TRBV6-1 and TRBJ2-7, with 9 positions matching TRBD1. CDR1 and CDR2 from the germline V gene are MNHNS and SASEGT. The CDR3 is made up of 14 amino acids. The trim removed 4 bases at V and 3 bases at J, leaving 4 bases unmatched. DNA for the CDR3: TGTGCCAGCAGTGCTGGGACAGGGTTCTACGAGCAGTACTTC. This gives the protein CASSAGTGFYEQYF.

The gene calls are TRBV18 and TRBJ1-1; TRBD1 agrees at 11 bases. The V gene's germline CDR1 is KGHSH and CDR2 LQKENI. Trimming removed 6 bases from V and 4 bases from J; junction bases left unmatched: 7. CDR3 size: 15 residues. In DNA form, the CDR3 reads TGTGCCAGCTCCCGGACAGGGGGCTGGGGCACTGAAGCTTTCTTT. Its translation: CASSRTGGWGTEAFF.

The chain recombines TRBV5-1 with TRBJ2-2; TRBD1 matches 11 bases. V was clipped by 1 base and J by 7 bases; unmatched bases: 6. CDR3 length: 16 amino acids. Germline CDR1 reads SGHRS; CDR2 reads YFSETQ. The CDR3 loop reads CASSLQGQGDNGELFF. In DNA form, the CDR3 reads TGCGCCAGCAGCTTGCAGGGACAGGGGGACAACGGGGAGCTGTTTTTT.

The chain is built from TRBV2 and TRBJ2-4; D is possibly TRBD1 (5 bases). V dropped 3 bases and J dropped 0 bases, with 12 bases sitting between them. There are 16 residues in the CDR3. In germline, CDR1 is SNHLY, CDR2 FYNNEI. The CDR3 DNA reads TGTGCCAGCAGTGACAGGGTCGGGCTAGCCAAAAACATTCAGTACTTC. This sequence encodes CASSDRVGLAKNIQYF.

The rearrangement joins TRBV28 to TRBJ2-1, with 7 bases aligning to TRBD1. CDR3 length equals 16 residues. V lost 6 bases to trimming and J lost 1 base; unmatched junction nucleotides: 9. Germline CDR1 is MDHEN and CDR2 is SYDVKM. Here the CDR3 DNA reads TGTGCCAGCAGGCAAACAGGGGCTCAATCCTACAATGAGCAGTTCTTC. The encoded protein is CASRQTGAQSYNEQFF.

This clone was found once. The chain uses TRBV11-2 and TRBJ1-1; D not certain. The germline V gene has CDR1 SGHAT and CDR2 FQNNGV. Deletions cut 4 bases from V and 7 bases from J, with 7 bases between. CDR3 length: 11 amino acids. The CDR3 is CASSWQFEAFF. Written as DNA, the CDR3 is TGTGCCAGCAGCTGGCAGTTTGAAGCTTTCTTT. The full variable domain, with the rest looked up from reference TRBV11-2 and TRBJ1-1, is EAGVAQSPRYKIIEKRQSVAFWCNPISGHATLYWYQQILGQGPKLLIQFQNNGVVDDSQLPKDRFSAERLKGVDSTLKIQPAKLEDSAVYLCASSWQFEAFFGQGTRLTVV.

This chain uses TRBV30 with TRBJ1-4; 8 positions match TRBD1. The CDR3 is 15 residues long. The J segment lost 8 bases and the V segment lost 1 base, leaving 9 bases of the junction unmatched. Germline CDR1 is GTSNPN and CDR2 is SVGIG (reference sequence). This CDR3 reads CAWSETQGAWEKLFF. CDR3 DNA sequence: TGTGCCTGGAGTGAGACCCAGGGGGCTTGGGAAAAACTGTTTTTT.

The chain joins TRBV28 to TRBJ2-7; 8 bases align to TRBD2. In germline, CDR1 is MDHEN, CDR2 SYDVKM. The CDR3 spans 15 residues. Trimming cost V 3 bases and J 9 bases; bases outside gene matches: 13. The CDR3 DNA sequence: TGTGCCAGCAGTTTTCGGGACGGGGGGGCTCGGCCGCAGTACTTC. Amino acids: CASSFRDGGARPQYF.

This clone was observed a single time. The CDR3 coding sequence is TGTGCCAGCAGCTTAGAAGGGGGGGGCTCCTATGGCTACACCTTC. Its translation: CASSLEGGGSYGYTF. The V and J genes are TRBV7-9 and TRBJ1-2; TRBD1 is a possible D gene (6 bases). The germline CDR1 and CDR2 sequences are SEHNR and FQNEAQ (reference sequence). The germline V and J ends were trimmed by 1 base and 4 bases, with 13 bases remaining between them. CDR3 length: 15 amino acids.

The rearrangement uses TRBV9 and TRBJ2-3, with D tentatively TRBD2 (5 bases). Germline CDR1 SGDLS, CDR2 YYNGEE. V was cut by 0 bases and J by 5 bases, with 7 bases left in between. There are 13 residues in the CDR3. CDR3 region: CASSVGGEDTQYF. CDR3 bases: TGTGCCAGCAGCGTAGGGGGAGAAGATACGCAGTATTTT.

The V call is TRBV7-2, the J call TRBJ1-6; TRBD1 aligns across 10 bases. Germline CDR1 SGHTA, CDR2 FQGNSA. The V gene end was trimmed by 5 bases and the J gene end by 4 bases; junction bases not matched to a gene: 5. The length of the CDR3 is 16 residues. CDR3 in DNA: TGTGCCAGCAGCCAATCGGGACAGGGGTATAATTCACCCCTCCACTTT. Its translation is CASSQSGQGYNSPLHF.

Only one count was recorded for this clone. V gene TRBV9 combines with J gene TRBJ1-2; a weak D match, TRBD1 (6 bases). The length of the CDR3 is 15 residues. V lost 4 bases and J 0 bases, leaving 13 bases between the germline ends. Germline V gene sequence: CDR1 SGDLS, CDR2 YYNGEE. CDR3 sequence (DNA): TGTGCCAGCAGCTCATGGACAGCCACTAACTATGGCTACACCTTC. Protein product: CASSSWTATNYGYTF. Together with reference TRBV9 and TRBJ1-2, the CDR3 gives the full variable domain: DSGVTQTPKHLITATGQRVTLRCSPRSGDLSVYWYQQSLDQGLQFLIQYYNGEERAKGNILERFSAQQFPDLHSELNLSSLELGDSALYFCASSSWTATNYGYTFGSGTRLTVV.

The chain employs TRBV7-2 and TRBJ2-1; a weak D match, TRBD2 (6 bases). Germline lookup yields CDR1 SGHTA and CDR2 FQGNSA. This CDR3 region has 14 residues. Trimming cost V 5 bases and J 11 bases, with 19 bases left between them. The CDR3 loop reads CASSRHFAGPQQFF. The DNA for the CDR3 is TGTGCCAGCAGCCGTCACTTTGCGGGGCCACAGCAGTTCTTC.

This rearrangement joins TRBV14 to TRBJ1-1, with 8 positions matching TRBD1. Germline CDR1 SGHDN, CDR2 FVKESK. This CDR3 contains 14 residues. J lost 3 bases, V lost 4 bases, and 4 bases had no gene match. This chain's CDR3 is CASSLRGLDTEAFF. For the CDR3, the DNA is TGTGCCAGCAGCCTCAGGGGGCTGGACACTGAAGCTTTCTTT.

This chain uses TRBV28 with TRBJ2-5; D is perhaps TRBD1 (6 bases). Germline V lookup: CDR1 MDHEN, CDR2 SYDVKM. CDR3 length: 14 amino acids. V gave up 7 bases and J gave up 2 bases, with 14 bases separating them. CDR3 in DNA: TGTGCCAGCACCCTGACAGGAGGACAAGAGACCCAGTACTTC. Encoded protein: CASTLTGGQETQYF.

The chain links TRBV29-1 to TRBJ1-1; 9 bases are shared with TRBD1. The CDR3 runs to 14 residues. V was clipped by 7 bases and J by 0 bases; unmatched bases: 6. Looked up from germline, CDR1 is SQVTM and CDR2 is ANQGSEA. CDR3 amino acids: CSALTGGMNTEAFF. DNA for the CDR3: TGCAGCGCTTTGACAGGGGGAATGAACACTGAAGCTTTCTTT.

The CDR3 region is CASSLRILAGADTQYF. The CDR3 region has the DNA TGTGCCAGCAGCTTAAGGATTCTAGCGGGGGCAGATACGCAGTATTTT. The chain links TRBV11-2 to TRBJ2-3, with 10 positions matching TRBD2. Germline-derived CDR1 and CDR2 are SGHAT and FQNNGV. J was trimmed by 4 bases and V by 2 bases; bases with no gene match: 6. The CDR3 covers 16 residues.

This chain connects TRBV19 to TRBJ1-1; D possibly corresponds to TRBD1 (6 bases). The germline V gene encodes CDR1 LNHDA and CDR2 SQIVND (reference sequence). The CDR3 length is 11 residues. V was clipped by 7 bases and J by 6 bases, with 9 bases between them. The CDR3 is CASMGGPEAFF. The CDR3 DNA sequence: TGTGCCAGTATGGGGGGGCCTGAAGCTTTCTTT.

V gene TRBV7-2 combines with J gene TRBJ2-7, with TRBD2 identical over 15 bases. Trimming cost V 4 bases and J 3 bases; bases outside gene matches: 4. Germline values: CDR1 SGHTA, CDR2 FQGNSA. The CDR3 contains 16 residues. CDR3 residues: CASSSGLAGGLYEQYF. CDR3 DNA: TGTGCCAGCAGCTCGGGACTAGCGGGGGGACTCTACGAGCAGTACTTC.

The V gene is TRBV7-2, the J gene TRBJ1-1; D is unresolved. The CDR3 spans 16 residues. Germline V gene lookup returns CDR1 SGHTA and CDR2 FQGNSA. V lost 1 base, J lost 0 bases, and 12 bases lay in between. In DNA, the CDR3 is TGTGCCAGCAGCTTAGATGGCAGAAAAATGAACACTGAAGCTTTCTTT. It is translated as CASSLDGRKMNTEAFF.

V gene TRBV28 combines with J gene TRBJ1-4; 7 bases line up with TRBD1. CDR1 is MDHEN, CDR2 SYDVKM, per germline. This CDR3 comprises 17 residues. V was clipped by 4 bases and J by 0 bases; unmatched bases: 8. The CDR3 DNA reads as TGTGCCAGCAGTTACTTCGGGACAGTAACAACTAATGAAAAACTGTTTTTT. Protein sequence: CASSYFGTVTTNEKLFF.